These 22 T cell receptor beta chains were all obtained from the same sample, sequenced in a study of blood T cell repertoires in COVID-19. Here immunoSEQ multiplex PCR was the method, and the copy in TCRdb shows in-frame clones only, minus some. The data show over 400,000 clones, roughly 85% seen once. Sequencing was carried out using peripheral blood. The receptor set was obtained from a young woman with active or convalescent COVID-19.

CDR3 nucleotides: TGCGCCAGCAGCCAAGATGTGTCAGGGCCCTACTCCTATAATTCACCCCTCCACTTT. Translation: CASSQDVSGPYSYNSPLHF. The chain recombines TRBV4-1 with TRBJ1-6; the D gene is possibly TRBD1 (5 bases). The CDR3 has 19 residues. The germline V gene encodes CDR1 MGHRA and CDR2 YSYEKL. With 0 bases removed from V and 0 bases from J, the gap between germline ends came to 15 bases.

The chain joins TRBV6-6 to TRBJ1-5; D is perhaps TRBD1 (5 bases). Germline-derived CDR1 and CDR2 are MNHNY and SVGAGI (reference sequence). This CDR3 spans 14 amino acids. The germline V and J ends were trimmed by 6 bases and 2 bases, with 11 bases remaining between them. CDR3 protein: CASRDISGNQPQHF. CDR3 DNA sequence: TGTGCCAGCAGGGACATTTCTGGCAATCAGCCCCAGCATTTT.

This chain connects TRBV5-1 to TRBJ2-7, with TRBD1 identical over 7 bases. Germline assignment: CDR1 SGHRS and CDR2 YFSETQ. This CDR3 is 16 amino acids long. V lost 4 bases, J lost 7 bases, and 17 bases stayed unmatched. The chain's CDR3 is CASSKPGTAATEEQYF. CDR3 DNA sequence: TGCGCCAGCAGCAAACCCGGGACAGCCGCCACGGAGGAGCAGTACTTC.

On this clone: Other DNA sequences in this sample translate to the same CDR3. The chain uses TRBV4-1 and TRBJ2-5; 11 nucleotides line up with TRBD2. The CDR3 consists of 15 residues. Germline V gene lookup returns CDR1 MGHRA and CDR2 YSYEKL. V shed 2 bases, J shed 5 bases, and the junction held 4 bases outside the gene matches. CDR3 DNA: TGCGCCAGCAGCCAATTAGCGGGGGGGCAGGAGACCCAGTACTTC. It translates to CASSQLAGGQETQYF.

This clone appeared a few times. The chain links TRBV6-5 to TRBJ1-2; 8 nucleotides line up with TRBD1. J lost 1 base, V lost 6 bases, and 7 bases had no gene match. The CDR3 spans 15 residues. Looked up from germline, CDR1 is MNHEY and CDR2 is SVGAGI. The DNA for the CDR3 is TGTGCCAGCAGGGTAGAGACAGGGGTTAACTATGGCTACACCTTC. This codes for CASRVETGVNYGYTF.

This clone was observed a handful of times. The chain combines TRBV6-5 with TRBJ2-3, with a weak D call TRBD2 (6 bases). CDR1 is MNHEY and CDR2 is SVGAGI in the germline V gene. The CDR3 spans 14 residues. V was pared by 3 bases and J by 3 bases, with 10 bases between. Written as DNA, the CDR3 is TGTGCCAGCAGTTATGTAGGACTAACAGATACGCAGTATTTT. Protein sequence: CASSYVGLTDTQYF.

V and J are TRBV27 and TRBJ1-1; tentatively, D is TRBD1 (5 bases). Per the germline V gene, CDR1 is MNHEY and CDR2 is SMNVEV (reference sequence). This CDR3 is built from 13 residues. Trimming pared 3 bases from V and 4 bases from J, leaving 9 bases between. CDR3 protein: CASSFRGSTEAFF. The CDR3 region has the DNA TGTGCCAGCAGTTTTAGGGGAAGCACTGAAGCTTTCTTT.

The chain is built from TRBV29-1 and TRBJ1-1, with D tentatively TRBD1 (6 bases). Trimming cost V 5 bases and J 3 bases, with 13 bases left between them. Germline V lookup: CDR1 SQVTM, CDR2 ANQGSEA. This CDR3 has 13 residues. The CDR3 sequence is CSVRTVGDTEAFF. The CDR3 nucleotides are TGCAGCGTTCGGACAGTGGGTGACACTGAAGCTTTCTTT. Complete variable domain (other parts from reference TRBV29-1 and TRBJ1-1): SAVISQKPSRDICQRGTSLTIQCQVDSQVTMMFWYRQQPGQSLTLIATANQGSEATYESGFVIDKFPISRPNLTFSTLTVSNMSPEDSSIYLCSVRTVGDTEAFFGQGTRLTVV.

This chain joins TRBV24-1 and TRBJ2-5; TRBD1 matches at 9 bases. Germline CDR1 and CDR2: KGHDR and SFDVKD. The junction had 9 bases not matched to a gene; V was cut back by 4 bases and J by 7 bases. The CDR3 sequence is 15 residues long. The CDR3 DNA follows: TGTGCCACCAGTGAGGGAGGACAGGGGCGGGTGACCCAGTACTTC. Translated: CATSEGGQGRVTQYF.

The V gene is TRBV7-9, the J gene TRBJ1-4; D not resolved. Germline CDR1 reads SEHNR; CDR2 reads FQNEAQ (reference sequence). The V gene lost 4 bases and the J gene lost 6 bases, with 9 bases spanning the gap. The CDR3 is made up of 13 amino acids. CDR3: CASSSGIYEKLFF. The CDR3 DNA reads TGTGCCAGCAGCTCCGGGATCTATGAAAAACTGTTTTTT. The variable domain in full, completed from reference TRBV7-9 and TRBJ1-4, reads DTGVSQNPRHKITKRGQNVTFRCDPISEHNRLYWYRQTLGQGPEFLTYFQNEAQLEKSRLLSDRFSAERPKGSFSTLEIQRTEQGDSAMYLCASSSGIYEKLFFGSGTQLSVL.

In its sample, this clone was seen a few times. The chain joins TRBV19 to TRBJ1-1; TRBD1 matches 7 bases. Germline V gene lookup returns CDR1 LNHDA and CDR2 SQIVND (reference sequence). J was trimmed by 3 bases and V by 4 bases; bases with no gene match: 11. CDR3 size: 16 residues. In nucleotides, the CDR3 is TGTGCCAGTAGTACTCTAACCGGGACAGAAGACACTGAAGCTTTCTTT. This translates into CASSTLTGTEDTEAFF.

The rearrangement links TRBV11-2 to TRBJ2-1, with D perhaps matching TRBD2 (6 bases). Trimming cost V 5 bases and J 4 bases, with 12 bases left between them. The CDR3 loop spans 14 amino acids. Germline V CDR1 and CDR2: SGHAT, FQNNGV. In DNA, the CDR3 is TGTGCCAGCAGCCCCCCCCGGGAGTACAATGAGCAGTTCTTC. Residues: CASSPPREYNEQFF.

The gene calls are TRBV18 and TRBJ2-1; 10 nucleotides agree with TRBD2. This CDR3 contains 15 residues. Per the germline V gene, CDR1 is KGHSH and CDR2 is LQKENI. Trimming at V came to 5 bases and at J to 3 bases, leaving 4 bases not matched to a gene. The CDR3 is CASSWTSGYYNEQFF. CDR3 bases: TGTGCCAGCTCATGGACTAGCGGTTACTACAATGAGCAGTTCTTC.

Only a few counts were recorded for this clone. This chain uses TRBV19 with TRBJ2-7, with a tentative D call TRBD1 (5 bases). Trimming took off 3 bases at V and 6 bases at J, with 15 bases between the two ends. Germline CDR1 LNHDA, CDR2 SQIVND (reference sequence). The CDR3 sequence is 14 residues long. The CDR3 region has the DNA TGTGCCAGTAGTATGTTTTGGGGCCCCTCCGAGCAGTACTTC. Encoded protein: CASSMFWGPSEQYF.

This clone was observed a handful of times. This sequence joins TRBV25-1 and TRBJ1-2, with TRBD1 identical over 9 bases. The V gene's germline CDR1 is MGHDK and CDR2 SYGVNS. V trimming: 5 bases; J trimming: 4 bases; junction bases outside the gene matches: 14. This CDR3 contains 17 residues. In nucleotides, the CDR3 is TGTGCCAGCAGTAAGGGACAGGGTAGTATTTTATCCTATGGCTACACCTTC. It yields the protein CASSKGQGSILSYGYTF.

With respect to this clone: Other DNA sequences of this sample code for an identical CDR3. The chain combines TRBV18 with TRBJ2-7, with 8 bases fitting TRBD1. The ends lost 1 base at V and 5 bases at J; junction bases unmatched: 1. The V gene's germline CDR1 is KGHSH and CDR2 LQKENI. The CDR3 is 13 amino acids. CDR3 amino acids: CASSPQTGDEQYF. The CDR3 nucleotides read TGTGCCAGCTCACCACAGACAGGGGACGAGCAGTACTTC.

To note about this clone: At one end the junction does not follow the germline gene, possibly because of a read error. The V and J genes are TRBV6-6 and TRBJ2-1, with 11 bases fitting TRBD2. Germline lookup yields CDR1 MNHNY and CDR2 SVGAGI (reference sequence). CDR3 length: 20 residues. The CDR3 is CASSYYIAGGPIVGYNEQFF. The CDR3 nucleotides read TGTGCCAGCAGCTACTATATAGCGGGAGGGCCTATAGTCGGCTACAATGAGCAGTTCTTC.

This rearrangement joins TRBV5-1 to TRBJ2-3; 10 nucleotides line up with TRBD2. Germline-derived CDR1 and CDR2 are SGHRS and YFSETQ. With V trimmed by 0 bases and J by 5 bases, 6 bases remained unmatched. The CDR3 consists of 16 residues. The CDR3 is CASSLESGGAGDTQYF. Here the CDR3 DNA reads TGCGCCAGCAGCTTGGAAAGCGGGGGGGCGGGAGATACGCAGTATTTT. Full variable domain (outside the CDR3, taken from reference TRBV5-1 and TRBJ2-3): KAGVTQTPRYLIKTRGQQVTLSCSPISGHRSVSWYQQTPGQGLQFLFEYFSETQRNKGNFPGRFSGRQFSNSRSEMNVSTLELGDSALYLCASSLESGGAGDTQYFGPGTRLTVL.

The chain links TRBV10-2 to TRBJ2-3; 8 nucleotides align to TRBD2. The J segment lost 2 bases and the V segment lost 8 bases, leaving 9 bases of the junction unmatched. The germline V gene has CDR1 WSHSY and CDR2 SAAADI. The CDR3 sequence is 15 residues long. The CDR3 nucleotides are TGCGCCAGCCGGGAGGGCCTTTTCTCCACAGATACGCAGTATTTT. It yields the protein CASREGLFSTDTQYF.

J is TRBJ2-7 and V is TRBV6-1, with 8 bases aligning to TRBD2. CDR3 size: 16 residues. The germline gives CDR1 MNHNS, CDR2 SASEGT. V gave up 1 base and J gave up 0 bases; unmatched junction bases: 5. The CDR3 DNA reads TGTGCCAGCAGTGAAGAGGTGGCGGGAGGCTCCTACGAGCAGTACTTC. It codes for CASSEEVAGGSYEQYF.

V is TRBV24-1 and J is TRBJ1-2, with D possibly TRBD1 on 5 matching bases. This CDR3 comprises 12 residues. Germline-derived CDR1 and CDR2 are KGHDR and SFDVKD. Trimming left V 5 bases short and J 13 bases short, with 16 bases between. Here the CDR3 DNA reads TGTGCCACCAGTGGCTCAGGGACTTTATTCACCTTC. Its translation is CATSGSGTLFTF.

The chain uses TRBV5-6 and TRBJ2-2; TRBD2 is a possible D gene (6 bases). This CDR3 is built from 15 residues. CDR1 is SGHDT and CDR2 is YYEEEE in the germline V gene. V lost 1 base and J 7 bases, leaving 14 bases between the germline ends. The CDR3 protein is CASSLRGGEDGELFF. The CDR3, as DNA: TGTGCCAGCAGCTTGAGGGGCGGGGAGGACGGGGAGCTGTTTTTT.